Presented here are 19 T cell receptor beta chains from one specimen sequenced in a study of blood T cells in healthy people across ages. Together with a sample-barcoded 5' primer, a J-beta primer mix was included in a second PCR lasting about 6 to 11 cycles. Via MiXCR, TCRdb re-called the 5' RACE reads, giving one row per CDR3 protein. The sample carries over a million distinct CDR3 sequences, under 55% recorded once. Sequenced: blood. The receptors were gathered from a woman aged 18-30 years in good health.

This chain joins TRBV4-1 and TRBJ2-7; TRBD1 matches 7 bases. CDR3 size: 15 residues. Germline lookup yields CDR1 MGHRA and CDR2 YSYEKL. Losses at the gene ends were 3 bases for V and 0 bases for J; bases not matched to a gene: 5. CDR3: CASSHRTGYSYEQYF. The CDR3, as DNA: TGCGCCAGCAGCCATAGGACAGGCTACTCCTACGAGCAGTACTTC.

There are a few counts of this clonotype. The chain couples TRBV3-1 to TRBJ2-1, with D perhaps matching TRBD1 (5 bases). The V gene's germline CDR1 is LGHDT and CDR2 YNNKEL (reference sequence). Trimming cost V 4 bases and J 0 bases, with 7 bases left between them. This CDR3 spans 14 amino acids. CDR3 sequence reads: CASSRQRSYNEQFF. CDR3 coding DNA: TGTGCCAGCAGCCGACAGCGCTCCTACAATGAGCAGTTCTTC.

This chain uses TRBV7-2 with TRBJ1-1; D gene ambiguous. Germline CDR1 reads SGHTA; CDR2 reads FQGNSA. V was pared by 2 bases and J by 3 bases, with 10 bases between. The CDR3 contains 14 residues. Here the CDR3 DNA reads TGTGCCAGCAGCTTAATCTTTAGAGACACTGAAGCTTTCTTT. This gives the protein CASSLIFRDTEAFF.

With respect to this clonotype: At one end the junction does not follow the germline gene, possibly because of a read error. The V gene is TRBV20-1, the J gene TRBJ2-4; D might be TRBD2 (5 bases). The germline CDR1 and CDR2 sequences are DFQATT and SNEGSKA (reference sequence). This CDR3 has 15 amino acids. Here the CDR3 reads CSVRDPAEAKNIQYF. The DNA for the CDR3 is TGCAGTGTTAGAGATCCAGCGGAAGCCAAAAACATTCAGTACTTC.

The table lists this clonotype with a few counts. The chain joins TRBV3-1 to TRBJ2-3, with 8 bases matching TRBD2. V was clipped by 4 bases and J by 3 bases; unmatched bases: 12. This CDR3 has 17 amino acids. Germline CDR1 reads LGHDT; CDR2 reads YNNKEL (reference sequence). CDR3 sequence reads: CASSPHRGGPITDTQYF. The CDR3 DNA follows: TGTGCCAGCAGCCCACACCGGGGGGGCCCTATTACAGATACGCAGTATTTT.

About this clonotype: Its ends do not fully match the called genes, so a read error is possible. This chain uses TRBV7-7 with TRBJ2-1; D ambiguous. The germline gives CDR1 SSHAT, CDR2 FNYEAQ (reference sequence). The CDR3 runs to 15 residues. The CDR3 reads CASSLDQWTYNEQFF. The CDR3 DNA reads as TGTGCTAGCAGCTTAGACCAGTGGACCTACAATGAGCAGTTCTTC. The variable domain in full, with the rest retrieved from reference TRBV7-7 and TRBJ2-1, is GAGVSQSPRYKVTKRGQDVTLRCDPISSHATLYWYQQALGQGPEFLTYFNYEAQPDKSGLPSDRFSAERPEGSISTLTIQRTEQRDSAMYRCASSLDQWTYNEQFFGPGTRLTVL.

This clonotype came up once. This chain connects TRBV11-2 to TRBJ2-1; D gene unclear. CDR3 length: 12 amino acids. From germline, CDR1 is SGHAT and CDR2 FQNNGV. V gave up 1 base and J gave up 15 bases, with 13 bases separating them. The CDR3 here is CASSLVGSNPFF. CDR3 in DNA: TGTGCCAGCAGCTTAGTGGGTTCCAACCCGTTCTTC.

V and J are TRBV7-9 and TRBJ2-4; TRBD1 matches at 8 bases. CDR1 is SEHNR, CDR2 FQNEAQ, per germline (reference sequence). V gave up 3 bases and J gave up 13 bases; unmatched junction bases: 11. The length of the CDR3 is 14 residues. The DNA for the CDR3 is TGTGCCAGCAGCTTTCGGGACAGGCCCATACCCCAGTACTTC. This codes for CASSFRDRPIPQYF.

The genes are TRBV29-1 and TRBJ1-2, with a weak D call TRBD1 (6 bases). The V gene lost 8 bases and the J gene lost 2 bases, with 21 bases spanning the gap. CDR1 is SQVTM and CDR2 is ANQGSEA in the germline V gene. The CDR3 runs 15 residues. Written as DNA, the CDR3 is TGCAGCATGTTCGGGGTAGTGGGACACAACTATGGCTACACCTTC. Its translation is CSMFGVVGHNYGYTF. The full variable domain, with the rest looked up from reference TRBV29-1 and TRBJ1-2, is SAVISQKPSRDICQRGTSLTIQCQVDSQVTMMFWYRQQPGQSLTLIATANQGSEATYESGFVIDKFPISRPNLTFSTLTVSNMSPEDSSIYLCSMFGVVGHNYGYTFGSGTRLTVV.

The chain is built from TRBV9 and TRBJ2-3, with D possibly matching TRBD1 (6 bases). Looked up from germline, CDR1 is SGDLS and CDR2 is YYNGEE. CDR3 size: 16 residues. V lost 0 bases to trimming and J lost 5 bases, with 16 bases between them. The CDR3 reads CASSVGDQGWIDTQYF. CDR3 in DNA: TGTGCCAGCAGCGTAGGAGACCAGGGGTGGATAGATACGCAGTATTTT. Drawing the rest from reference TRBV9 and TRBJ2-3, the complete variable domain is DSGVTQTPKHLITATGQRVTLRCSPRSGDLSVYWYQQSLDQGLQFLIQYYNGEERAKGNILERFSAQQFPDLHSELNLSSLELGDSALYFCASSVGDQGWIDTQYFGPGTRLTVL.

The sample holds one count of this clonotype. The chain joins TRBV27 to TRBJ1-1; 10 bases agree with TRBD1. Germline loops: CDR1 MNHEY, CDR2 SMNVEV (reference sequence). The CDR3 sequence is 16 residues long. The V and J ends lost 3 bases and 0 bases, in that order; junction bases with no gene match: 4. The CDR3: CASSFGQGGVNTEAFF. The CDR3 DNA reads TGTGCCAGCAGTTTCGGACAGGGGGGAGTGAACACTGAAGCTTTCTTT.

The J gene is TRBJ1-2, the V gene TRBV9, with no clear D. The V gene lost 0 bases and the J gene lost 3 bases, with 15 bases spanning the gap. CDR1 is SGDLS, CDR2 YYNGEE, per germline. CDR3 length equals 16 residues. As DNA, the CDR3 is TGTGCCAGCAGCGTAGTAGTGTCCCATGCTTACTATGGCTACACCTTC. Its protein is CASSVVVSHAYYGYTF.

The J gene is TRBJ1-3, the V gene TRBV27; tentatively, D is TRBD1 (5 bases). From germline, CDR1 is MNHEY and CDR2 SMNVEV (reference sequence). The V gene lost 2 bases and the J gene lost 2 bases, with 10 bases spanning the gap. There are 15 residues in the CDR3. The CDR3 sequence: CASSLRGTTGNTIYF. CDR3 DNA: TGTGCCAGCAGTTTACGGGGCACTACTGGAAACACCATATATTTT.

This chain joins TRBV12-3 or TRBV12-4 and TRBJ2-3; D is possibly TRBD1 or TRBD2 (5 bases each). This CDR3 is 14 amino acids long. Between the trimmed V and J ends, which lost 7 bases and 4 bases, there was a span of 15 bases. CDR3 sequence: CASTHGGAADTQYF. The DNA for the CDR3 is TGTGCCAGCACCCATGGGGGTGCAGCAGATACGCAGTATTTT.

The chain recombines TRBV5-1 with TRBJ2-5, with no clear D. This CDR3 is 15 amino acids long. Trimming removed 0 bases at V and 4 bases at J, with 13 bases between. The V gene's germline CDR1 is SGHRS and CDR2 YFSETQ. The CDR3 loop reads CASSLADTRGETQYF. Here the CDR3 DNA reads TGCGCCAGCAGCTTGGCAGACACCAGAGGAGAGACCCAGTACTTC.

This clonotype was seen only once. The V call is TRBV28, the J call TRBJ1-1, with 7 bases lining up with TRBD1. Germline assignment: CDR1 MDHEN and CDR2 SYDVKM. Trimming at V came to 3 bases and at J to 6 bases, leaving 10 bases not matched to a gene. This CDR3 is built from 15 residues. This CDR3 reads CASSFRRQGGSEAFF. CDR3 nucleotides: TGTGCCAGCAGTTTTCGGCGACAGGGAGGTTCTGAAGCTTTCTTT. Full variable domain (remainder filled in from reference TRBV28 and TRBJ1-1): DVKVTQSSRYLVKRTGEKVFLECVQDMDHENMFWYRQDPGLGLRLIYFSYDVKMKEKGDIPEGYSVSREKKERFSLILESASTNQTSMYLCASSFRRQGGSEAFFGQGTRLTVV.

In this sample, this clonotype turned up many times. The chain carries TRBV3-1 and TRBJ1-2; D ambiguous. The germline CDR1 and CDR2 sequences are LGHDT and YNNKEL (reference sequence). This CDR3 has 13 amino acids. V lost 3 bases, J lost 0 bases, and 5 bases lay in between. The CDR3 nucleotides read TGTGCCAGCAGCCAGACGGCTAACTATGGCTACACCTTC. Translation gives CASSQTANYGYTF.

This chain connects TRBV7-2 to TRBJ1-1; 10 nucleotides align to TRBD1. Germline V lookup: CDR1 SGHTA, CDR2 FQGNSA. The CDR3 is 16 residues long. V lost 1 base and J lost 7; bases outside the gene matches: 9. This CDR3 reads CASSLGSGTGVNEAFF. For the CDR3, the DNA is TGTGCCAGCAGCTTAGGCTCCGGGACAGGGGTTAATGAAGCTTTCTTT.

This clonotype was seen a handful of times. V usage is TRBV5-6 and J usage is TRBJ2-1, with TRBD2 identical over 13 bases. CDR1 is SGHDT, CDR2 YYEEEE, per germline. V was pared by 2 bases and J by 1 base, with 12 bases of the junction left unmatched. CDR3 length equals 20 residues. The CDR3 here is CASSLALGTSGTPSYNEQFF. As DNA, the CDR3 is TGTGCCAGCAGCTTAGCCCTCGGGACTAGCGGGACCCCATCCTACAATGAGCAGTTCTTC.